The T cell receptor beta chain under discussion was sequenced for a study of regulatory T cells in long-lasting Graves disease. This clonotype has ten or more counts. The CDR3 totals 14 residues. CDR1 and CDR2 (germline): SGHRS, YFSETQ. Deletions cut 1 base from V and 5 bases from J, with 12 bases between. Both iRepertoire HTBI primers and Arm-PCR of CDR3 regions were used to build the TCR beta libraries. Via MiXCR, TCRdb re-called the multiplex PCR reads, giving one row per CDR3 protein. Of 400,000 to 450,000 distinct CDR3 sequences listed, about 16% are singletons. Time point: newly diagnosed GD, antithyroid drugs for less than 3 months. The TCR library used RNA extracted from PBMCs. These sequences were also reported in another study, on T cells in Graves' hyperthyroidism and ophthalmopathy. From that study: Hyperthyroidism had been newly diagnosed in patients aged 18 to 65, and its duration was under 2 months.

The chain employs TRBV5-1 and TRBJ1-1; D is perhaps TRBD1 (5 bases). This sequence originates from a woman aged 30 to 39 with Graves disease. The starting material was peripheral blood mononuclear cells (PBMCs), obtained at new diagnosis, from a patient treated with antithyroid drugs. This CDR3 is CASSLRREGTEAFF. CDR3 sequence (DNA): TGCGCCAGCAGCTTGCGAAGGGAGGGGACTGAAGCTTTCTTT.